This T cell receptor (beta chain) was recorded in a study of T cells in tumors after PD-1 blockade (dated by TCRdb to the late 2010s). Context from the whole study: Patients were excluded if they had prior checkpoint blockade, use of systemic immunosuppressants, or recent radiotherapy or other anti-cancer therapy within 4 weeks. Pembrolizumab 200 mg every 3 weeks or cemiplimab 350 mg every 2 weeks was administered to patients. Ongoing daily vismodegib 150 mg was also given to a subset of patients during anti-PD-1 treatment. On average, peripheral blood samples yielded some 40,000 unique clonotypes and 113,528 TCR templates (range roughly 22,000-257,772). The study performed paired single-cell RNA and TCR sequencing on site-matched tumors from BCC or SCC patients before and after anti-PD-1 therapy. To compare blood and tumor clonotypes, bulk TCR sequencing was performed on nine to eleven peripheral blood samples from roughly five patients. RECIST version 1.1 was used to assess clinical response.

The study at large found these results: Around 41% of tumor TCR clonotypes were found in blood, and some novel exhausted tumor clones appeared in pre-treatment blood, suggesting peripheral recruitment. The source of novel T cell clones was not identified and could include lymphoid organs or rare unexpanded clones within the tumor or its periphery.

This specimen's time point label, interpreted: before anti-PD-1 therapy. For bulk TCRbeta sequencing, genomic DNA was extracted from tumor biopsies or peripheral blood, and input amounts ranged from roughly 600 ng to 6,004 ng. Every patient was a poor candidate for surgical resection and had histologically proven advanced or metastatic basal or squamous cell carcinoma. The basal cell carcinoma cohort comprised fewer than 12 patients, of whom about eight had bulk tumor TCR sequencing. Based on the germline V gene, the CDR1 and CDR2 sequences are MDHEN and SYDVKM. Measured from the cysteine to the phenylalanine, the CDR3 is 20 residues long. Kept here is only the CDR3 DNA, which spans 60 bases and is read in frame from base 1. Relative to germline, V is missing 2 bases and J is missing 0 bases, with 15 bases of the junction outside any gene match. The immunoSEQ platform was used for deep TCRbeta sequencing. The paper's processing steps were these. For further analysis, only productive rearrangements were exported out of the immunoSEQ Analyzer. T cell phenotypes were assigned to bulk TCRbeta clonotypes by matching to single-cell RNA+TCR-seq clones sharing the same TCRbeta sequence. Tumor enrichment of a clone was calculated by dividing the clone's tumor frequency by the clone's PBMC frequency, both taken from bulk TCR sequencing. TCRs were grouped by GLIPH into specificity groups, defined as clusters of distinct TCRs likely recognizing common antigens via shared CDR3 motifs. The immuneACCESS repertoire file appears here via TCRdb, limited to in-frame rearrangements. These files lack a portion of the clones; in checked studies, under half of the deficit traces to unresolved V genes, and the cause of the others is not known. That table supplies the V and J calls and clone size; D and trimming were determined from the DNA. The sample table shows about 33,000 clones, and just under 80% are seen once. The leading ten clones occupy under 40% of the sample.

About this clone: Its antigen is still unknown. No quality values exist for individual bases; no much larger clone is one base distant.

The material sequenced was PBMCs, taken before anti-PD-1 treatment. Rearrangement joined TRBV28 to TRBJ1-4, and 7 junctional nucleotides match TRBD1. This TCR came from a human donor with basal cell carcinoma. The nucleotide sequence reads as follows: TGTGCCAGCAGTTTAGTACCTTCTTGGGGGACAGACGCAACTAATGAAAAACTGTTTTTT. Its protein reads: CASSLVPSWGTDATNEKLFF. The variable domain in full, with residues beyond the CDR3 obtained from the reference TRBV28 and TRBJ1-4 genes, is DVKVTQSSRYLVKRTGEKVFLECVQDMDHENMFWYRQDPGLGLRLIYFSYDVKMKEKGDIPEGYSVSREKKERFSLILESASTNQTSMYLCASSLVPSWGTDATNEKLFFGSGTQLSVL.